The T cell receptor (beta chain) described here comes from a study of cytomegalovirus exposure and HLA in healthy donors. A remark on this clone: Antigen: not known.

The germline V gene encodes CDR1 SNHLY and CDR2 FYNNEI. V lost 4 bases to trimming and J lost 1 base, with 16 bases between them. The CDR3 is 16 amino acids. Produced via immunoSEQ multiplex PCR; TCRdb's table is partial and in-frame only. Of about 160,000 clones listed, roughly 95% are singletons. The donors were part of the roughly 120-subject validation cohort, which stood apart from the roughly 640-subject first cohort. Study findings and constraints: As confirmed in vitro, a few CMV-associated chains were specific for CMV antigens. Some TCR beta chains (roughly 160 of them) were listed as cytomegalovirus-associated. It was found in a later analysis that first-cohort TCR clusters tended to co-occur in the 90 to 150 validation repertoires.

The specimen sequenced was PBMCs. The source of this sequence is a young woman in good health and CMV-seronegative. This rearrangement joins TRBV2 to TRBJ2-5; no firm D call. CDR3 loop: CASSGDAELLQETQYF. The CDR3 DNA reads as TGTGCCAGCAGTGGAGATGCGGAGCTCCTCCAAGAGACCCAGTACTTC.